The T cell receptor beta chain under discussion was sequenced for a study of Graves' ophthalmopathy and Graves' hyperthyroidism. About the study: Upon initial diagnosis and before any treatment, peripheral blood was collected.

Exclusion criteria comprised other autoimmune diseases, uncontrolled infections, pregnancy or lactation in patients. Points on this clonotype: The antigen is unknown.

Trimming took 6 bases from V and 5 from J; bases not matched to a gene: 13. The CDR3 length is 16 residues. Study outcomes and limitations: The study's model predicted ophthalmopathy progression at approximately 71% sensitivity and 72% to 85% specificity. In blood appeared most of the expanded thyroid clonotypes whose frequency exceeded 0.001.

Amplification of the TCR beta CDR3 regions used RNA transcripts (as template). First-round RT-PCR with HTBI primers preceded a second-round multiplex PCR. A single record per CDR3 protein comes from TCRdb applying MiXCR to the multiplex PCR reads. There are 600,000 to 950,000 distinct CDR3 sequences in the sample; 40% occur only once, and around 40% lies in the top ten. The sequence was collected from an adult man with Graves' ophthalmopathy. Sequencing was performed on peripheral blood. The chain employs TRBV12-3 or TRBV12-4 and TRBJ2-5, with 9 bases identical to TRBD2. The CDR3 loop is CASSPPLAGSWETQYF. The DNA for the CDR3 is TGTGCCAGCAGCCCCCCACTAGCGGGTAGTTGGGAGACCCAGTACTTC.